Sequencing of this T cell receptor (beta chain) was carried out in a study of T cell responses to AZD1222 COVID-19 vaccine. Points from the study as a whole: Regions left unmutated in variants are reportedly the target of nearly half of spike-specific TCRs. A mostly white British donor set with more females was recruited, and clonal diversity was possibly underestimated.

Only in-frame clones appear in the TCRdb table, and some are missing; sequencing was by immunoSEQ multiplex PCR. The profile shows about 130,000 clones, around 90% of them singletons. This CDR3 is built from 14 residues. CDR1 is MDHEN, CDR2 SYDVKM, per germline. Trimming took off 8 bases at V and 1 base at J, with 14 bases between the two ends. In the case of this clone: The antigen is unknown.

This specimen consisted of peripheral blood, obtained on day 0 of AZD1222 vaccination. This receptor was identified in an adult in good health. V is TRBV28 and J is TRBJ1-1; the D gene is possibly TRBD1 (6 bases). CDR3 in amino acids: CASAAGGANTEAFF. The CDR3 DNA follows: TGTGCCAGCGCCGCCGGGGGGGCGAACACTGAAGCTTTCTTT.